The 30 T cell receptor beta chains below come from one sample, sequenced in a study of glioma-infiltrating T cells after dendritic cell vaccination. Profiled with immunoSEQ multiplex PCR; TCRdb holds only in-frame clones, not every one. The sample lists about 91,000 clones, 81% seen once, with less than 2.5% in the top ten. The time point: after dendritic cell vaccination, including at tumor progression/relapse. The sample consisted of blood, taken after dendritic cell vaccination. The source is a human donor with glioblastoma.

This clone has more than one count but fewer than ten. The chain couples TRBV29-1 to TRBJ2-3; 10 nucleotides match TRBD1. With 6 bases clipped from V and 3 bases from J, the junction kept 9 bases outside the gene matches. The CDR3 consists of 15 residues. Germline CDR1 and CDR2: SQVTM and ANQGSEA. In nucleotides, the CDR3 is TGCAGCGTAATAGACCGGGACAGGGGAACAGATACGCAGTATTTT. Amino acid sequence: CSVIDRDRGTDTQYF.

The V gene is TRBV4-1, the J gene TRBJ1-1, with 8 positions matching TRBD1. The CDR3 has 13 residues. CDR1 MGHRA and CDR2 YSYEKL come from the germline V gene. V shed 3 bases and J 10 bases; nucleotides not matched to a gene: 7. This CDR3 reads CASSQDRVRGAFF. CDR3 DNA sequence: TGCGCCAGCAGCCAGGACAGGGTACGGGGAGCTTTCTTT.

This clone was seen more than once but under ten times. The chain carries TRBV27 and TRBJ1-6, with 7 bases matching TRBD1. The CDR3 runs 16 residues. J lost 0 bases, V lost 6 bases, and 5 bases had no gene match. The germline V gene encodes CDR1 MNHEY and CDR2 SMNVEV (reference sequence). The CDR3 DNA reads TGTGCCAGCAGGTTACAGGGGAACTCCTATAATTCACCCCTCCACTTT. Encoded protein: CASRLQGNSYNSPLHF.

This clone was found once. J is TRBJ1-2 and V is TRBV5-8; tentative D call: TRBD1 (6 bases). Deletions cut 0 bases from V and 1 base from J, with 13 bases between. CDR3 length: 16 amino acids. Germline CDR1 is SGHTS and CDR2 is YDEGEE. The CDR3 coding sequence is TGTGCCAGCAGCTTGGTGTCAGGGACATTTAACTATGGCTACACCTTC. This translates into CASSLVSGTFNYGYTF.

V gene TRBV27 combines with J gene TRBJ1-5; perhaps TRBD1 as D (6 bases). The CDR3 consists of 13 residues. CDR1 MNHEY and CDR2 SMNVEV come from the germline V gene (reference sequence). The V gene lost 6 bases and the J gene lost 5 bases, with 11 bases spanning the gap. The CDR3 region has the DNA TGTGCCAGCAGAGGACAGCTCCATCAGCCCCAGCATTTT. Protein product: CASRGQLHQPQHF.

In DNA form, the CDR3 reads TGTGCCAGCAGTGAACGGGCAGGGTGGGTAGATACGCAGTATTTT. Its translation: CASSERAGWVDTQYF. The chain uses TRBV6-1 and TRBJ2-3; tentatively, D is TRBD1 (5 bases). This CDR3 spans 15 amino acids. Per germline, CDR1 MNHNS and CDR2 SASEGT. The germline V and J ends were trimmed by 2 bases and 5 bases, with 14 bases remaining between them.

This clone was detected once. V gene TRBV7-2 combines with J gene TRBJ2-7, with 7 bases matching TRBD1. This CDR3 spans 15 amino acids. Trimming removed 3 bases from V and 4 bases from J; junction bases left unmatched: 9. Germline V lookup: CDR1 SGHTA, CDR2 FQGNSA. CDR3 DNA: TGTGCCAGCAGCTTCACCGGGACAGTTAAGTACGAGCAGTACTTC. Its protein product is CASSFTGTVKYEQYF.

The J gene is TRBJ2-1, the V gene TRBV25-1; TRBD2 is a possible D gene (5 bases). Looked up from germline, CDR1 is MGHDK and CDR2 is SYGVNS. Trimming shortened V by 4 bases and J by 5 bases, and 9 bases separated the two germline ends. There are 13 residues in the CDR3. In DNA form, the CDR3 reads TGTGCCAGCAGTGTAGCCGGGAACAATGAGCAGTTCTTC. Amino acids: CASSVAGNNEQFF.

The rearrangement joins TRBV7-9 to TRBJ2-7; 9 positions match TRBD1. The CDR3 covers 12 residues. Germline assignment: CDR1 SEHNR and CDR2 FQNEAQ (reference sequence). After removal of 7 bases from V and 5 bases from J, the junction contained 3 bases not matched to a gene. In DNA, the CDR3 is TGTGCCAGCACTCGACAGGGGGACGAGCAGTACTTC. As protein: CASTRQGDEQYF.

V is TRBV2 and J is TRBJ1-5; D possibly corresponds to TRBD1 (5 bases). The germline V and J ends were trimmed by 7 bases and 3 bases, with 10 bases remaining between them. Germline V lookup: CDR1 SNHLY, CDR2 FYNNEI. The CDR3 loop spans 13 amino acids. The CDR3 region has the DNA TGTGCCAGCATGCAGGGATTCAATCAGCCCCAGCATTTT. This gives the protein CASMQGFNQPQHF.

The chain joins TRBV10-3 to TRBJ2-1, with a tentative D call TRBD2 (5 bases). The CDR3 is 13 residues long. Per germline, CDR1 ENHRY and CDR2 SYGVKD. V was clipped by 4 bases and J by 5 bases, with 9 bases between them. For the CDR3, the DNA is TGTGCCATCAGTGGGGGAGAAAACAATGAGCAGTTCTTC. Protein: CAISGGENNEQFF.

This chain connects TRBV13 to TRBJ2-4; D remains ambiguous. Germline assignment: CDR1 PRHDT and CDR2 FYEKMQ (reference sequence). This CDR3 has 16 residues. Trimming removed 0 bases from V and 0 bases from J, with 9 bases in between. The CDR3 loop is CASSLGGRVAKNIQYF. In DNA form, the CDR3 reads TGTGCCAGCAGCTTAGGGGGCAGAGTAGCCAAAAACATTCAGTACTTC.

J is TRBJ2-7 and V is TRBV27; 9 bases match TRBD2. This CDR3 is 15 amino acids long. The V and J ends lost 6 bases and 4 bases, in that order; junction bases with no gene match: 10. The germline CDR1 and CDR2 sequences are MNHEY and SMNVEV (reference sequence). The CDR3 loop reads CASRPGLAGLYEQYV. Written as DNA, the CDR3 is TGTGCCAGCAGACCCGGCCTAGCGGGATTGTACGAGCAGTACGTC.

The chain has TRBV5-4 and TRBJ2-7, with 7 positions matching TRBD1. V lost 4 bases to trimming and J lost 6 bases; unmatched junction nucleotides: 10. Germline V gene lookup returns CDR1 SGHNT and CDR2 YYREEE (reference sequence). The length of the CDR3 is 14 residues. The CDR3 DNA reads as TGTGCCAGCAGCCTGGGGCAGGGGGTTGGCGAGCAGTACTTC. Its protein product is CASSLGQGVGEQYF.

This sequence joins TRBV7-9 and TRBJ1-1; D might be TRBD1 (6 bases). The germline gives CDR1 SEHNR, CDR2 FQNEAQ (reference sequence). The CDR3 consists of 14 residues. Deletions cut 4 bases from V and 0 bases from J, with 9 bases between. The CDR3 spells CASSYGGLNTEAFF. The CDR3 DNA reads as TGTGCCAGCAGCTATGGGGGCCTGAACACTGAAGCTTTCTTT.

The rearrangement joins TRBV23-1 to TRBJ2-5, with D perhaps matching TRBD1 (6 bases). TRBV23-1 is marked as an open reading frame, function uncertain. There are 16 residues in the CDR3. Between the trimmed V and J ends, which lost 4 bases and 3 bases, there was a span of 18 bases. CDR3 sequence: CASSPRAENREETQYF. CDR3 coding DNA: TGCGCCAGCAGTCCGCGGGCCGAGAACAGGGAAGAGACCCAGTACTTC.

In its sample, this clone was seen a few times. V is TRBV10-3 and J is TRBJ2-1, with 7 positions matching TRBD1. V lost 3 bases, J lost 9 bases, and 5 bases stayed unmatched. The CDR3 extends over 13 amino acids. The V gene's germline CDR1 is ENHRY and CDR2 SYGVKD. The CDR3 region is CAISDDRVGEQFF. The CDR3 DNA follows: TGTGCCATCAGTGACGACAGGGTGGGTGAGCAGTTCTTC.

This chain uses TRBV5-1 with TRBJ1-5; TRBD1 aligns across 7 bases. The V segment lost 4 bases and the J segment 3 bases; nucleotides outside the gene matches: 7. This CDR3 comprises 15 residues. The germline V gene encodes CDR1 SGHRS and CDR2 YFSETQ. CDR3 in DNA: TGCGCCAGCAGCCCTGGTGGGACAGACAATCAGCCCCAGCATTTT. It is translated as CASSPGGTDNQPQHF.

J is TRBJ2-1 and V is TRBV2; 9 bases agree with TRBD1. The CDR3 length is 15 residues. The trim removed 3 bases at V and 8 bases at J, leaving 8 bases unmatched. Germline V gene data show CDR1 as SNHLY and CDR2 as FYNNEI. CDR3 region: CASSDTGDRVDEQFF. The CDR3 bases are TGTGCCAGCAGTGATACGGGGGACAGGGTGGATGAGCAGTTCTTC.

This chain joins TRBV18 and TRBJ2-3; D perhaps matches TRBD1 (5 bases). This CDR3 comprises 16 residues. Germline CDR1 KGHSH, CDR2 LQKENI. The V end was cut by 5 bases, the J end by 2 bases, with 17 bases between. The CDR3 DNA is TGTGCCAGCTCATCGCAAGGGGTCCCCGTCACAGATACGCAGTATTTT. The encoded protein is CASSSQGVPVTDTQYF.

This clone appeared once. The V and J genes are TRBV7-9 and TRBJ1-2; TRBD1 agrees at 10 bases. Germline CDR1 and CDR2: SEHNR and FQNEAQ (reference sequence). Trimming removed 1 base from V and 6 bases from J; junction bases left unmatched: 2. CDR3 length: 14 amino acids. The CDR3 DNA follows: TGTGCCAGCAGCTTAGAGACAGGGGGCCATGGCTACACCTTC. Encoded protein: CASSLETGGHGYTF.

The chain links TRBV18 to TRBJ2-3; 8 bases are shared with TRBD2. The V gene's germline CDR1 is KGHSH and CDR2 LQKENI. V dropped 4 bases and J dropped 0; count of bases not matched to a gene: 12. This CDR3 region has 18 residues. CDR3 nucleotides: TGTGCCAGCTCACGCACCGGGGCAGCGGGAGAGAGCACAGATACGCAGTATTTT. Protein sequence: CASSRTGAAGESTDTQYF. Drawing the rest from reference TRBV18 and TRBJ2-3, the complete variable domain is NAGVMQNPRHLVRRRGQEARLRCSPMKGHSHVYWYRQLPEEGLKFMVYLQKENIIDESGMPKERFSAEFPKEGPSILRIQQVVRGDSAAYFCASSRTGAAGESTDTQYFGPGTRLTVL.

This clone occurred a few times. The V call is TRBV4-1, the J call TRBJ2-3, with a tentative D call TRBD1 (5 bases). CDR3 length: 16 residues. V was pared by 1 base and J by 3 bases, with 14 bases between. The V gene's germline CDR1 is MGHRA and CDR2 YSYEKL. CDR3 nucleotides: TGCGCCAGCAGCCAAGGTGCAGGGTTAGGTACAGATACGCAGTATTTT. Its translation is CASSQGAGLGTDTQYF.

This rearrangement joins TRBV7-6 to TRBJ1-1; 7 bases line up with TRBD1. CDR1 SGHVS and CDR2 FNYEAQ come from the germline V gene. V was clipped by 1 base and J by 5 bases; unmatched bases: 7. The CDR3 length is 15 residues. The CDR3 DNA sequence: TGTGCCAGCAGCTTAGGACAGGGATGGGGGACTGAAGCTTTCTTT. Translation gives CASSLGQGWGTEAFF.

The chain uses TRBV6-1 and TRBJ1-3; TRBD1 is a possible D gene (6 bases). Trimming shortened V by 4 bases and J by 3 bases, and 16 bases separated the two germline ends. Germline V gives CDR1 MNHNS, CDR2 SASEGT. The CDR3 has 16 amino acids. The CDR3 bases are TGTGCCAGCAGTGTGGGGAGGGGGGCTTTTGGAAACACCATATATTTT. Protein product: CASSVGRGAFGNTIYF.

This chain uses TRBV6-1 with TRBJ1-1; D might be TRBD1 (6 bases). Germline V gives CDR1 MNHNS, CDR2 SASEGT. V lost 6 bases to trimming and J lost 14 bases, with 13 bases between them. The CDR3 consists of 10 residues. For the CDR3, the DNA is TGTGCCAGCAGCGAAATACAGGGCTTCTTT. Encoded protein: CASSEIQGFF.

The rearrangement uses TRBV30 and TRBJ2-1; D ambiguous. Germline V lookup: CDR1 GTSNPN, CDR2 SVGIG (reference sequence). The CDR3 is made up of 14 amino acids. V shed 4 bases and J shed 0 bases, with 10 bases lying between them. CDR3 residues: CAWTPLSSYNEQFF. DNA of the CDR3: TGTGCCTGGACCCCACTTAGCTCCTACAATGAGCAGTTCTTC.

Here the CDR3 DNA reads TGTGCCAGCAGCAATCGACAGGGAAGCACAGATACGCAGTATTTT. Translation gives CASSNRQGSTDTQYF. The chain joins TRBV5-4 to TRBJ2-3, with 7 bases identical to TRBD1. CDR1 SGHNT and CDR2 YYREEE come from the germline V gene (reference sequence). The CDR3 is 15 residues long. Germline trimming cut 4 bases from V and 0 bases from J; bases unmatched to any gene: 5. Full variable domain (outside the CDR3, taken from reference TRBV5-4 and TRBJ2-3): ETGVTQSPTHLIKTRGQQVTLRCSSQSGHNTVSWYQQALGQGPQFIFQYYREEENGRGNFPPRFSGLQFPNYSSELNVNALELDDSALYLCASSNRQGSTDTQYFGPGTRLTVL.

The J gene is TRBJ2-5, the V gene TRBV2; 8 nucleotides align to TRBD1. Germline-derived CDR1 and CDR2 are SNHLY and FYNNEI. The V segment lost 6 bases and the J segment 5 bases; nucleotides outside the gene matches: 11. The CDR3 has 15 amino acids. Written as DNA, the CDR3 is TGTGCCAGCAGCGTCCAAGGACAGGGTATGGAGACCCAGTACTTC. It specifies CASSVQGQGMETQYF.

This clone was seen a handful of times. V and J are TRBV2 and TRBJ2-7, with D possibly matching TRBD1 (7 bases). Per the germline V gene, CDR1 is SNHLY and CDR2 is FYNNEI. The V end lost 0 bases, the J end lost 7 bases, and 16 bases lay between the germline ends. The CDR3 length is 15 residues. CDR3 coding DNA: TGTGCCAGCAGTGAAGCCCGACAGGGAGGTGAAGAGCAGTACGTC. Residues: CASSEARQGGEEQYV.